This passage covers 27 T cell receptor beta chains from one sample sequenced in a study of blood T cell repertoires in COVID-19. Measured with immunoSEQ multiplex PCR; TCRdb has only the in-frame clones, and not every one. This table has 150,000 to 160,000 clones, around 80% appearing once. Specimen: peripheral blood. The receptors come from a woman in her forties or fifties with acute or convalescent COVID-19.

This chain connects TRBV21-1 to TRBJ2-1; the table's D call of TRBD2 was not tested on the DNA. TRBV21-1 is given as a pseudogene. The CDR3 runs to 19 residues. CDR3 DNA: TGTGCCAGCAGCAGCCCCGAACATAGCGGGGGAAACCTTCACAATGAGCAGTTCTTC. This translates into CASSSPEHSGGNLHNEQFF.

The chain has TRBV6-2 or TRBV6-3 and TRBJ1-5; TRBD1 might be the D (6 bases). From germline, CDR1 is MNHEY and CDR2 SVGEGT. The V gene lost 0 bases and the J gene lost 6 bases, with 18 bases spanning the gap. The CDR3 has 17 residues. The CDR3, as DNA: TGTGCCAGCAGTTACTCTTTCGGTGGCGGGGGGCGTCAGCCCCAGCATTTT. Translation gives CASSYSFGGGGRQPQHF.

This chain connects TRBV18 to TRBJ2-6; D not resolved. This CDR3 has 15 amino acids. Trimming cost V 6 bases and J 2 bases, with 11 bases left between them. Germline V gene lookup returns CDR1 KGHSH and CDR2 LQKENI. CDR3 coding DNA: TGTGCCAGCTCCCCTCCGAGTGCTGGGGCCAACGTCCTGACTTTC. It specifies CASSPPSAGANVLTF.

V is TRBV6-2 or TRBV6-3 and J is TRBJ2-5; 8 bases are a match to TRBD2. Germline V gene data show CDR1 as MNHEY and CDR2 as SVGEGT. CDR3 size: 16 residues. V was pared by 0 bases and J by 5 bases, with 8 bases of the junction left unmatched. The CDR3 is CASSYSETSVRETQYF. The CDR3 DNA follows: TGTGCCAGCAGTTACTCGGAGACTAGCGTCCGGGAGACCCAGTACTTC.

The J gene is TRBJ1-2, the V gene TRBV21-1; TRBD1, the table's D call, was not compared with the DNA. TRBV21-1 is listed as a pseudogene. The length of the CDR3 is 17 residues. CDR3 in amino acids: CASSKCFRQGSLYGYTF. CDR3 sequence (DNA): TGTGCCAGCAGCAAATGCTTCCGACAGGGGAGTTTGTATGGCTACACCTTC.

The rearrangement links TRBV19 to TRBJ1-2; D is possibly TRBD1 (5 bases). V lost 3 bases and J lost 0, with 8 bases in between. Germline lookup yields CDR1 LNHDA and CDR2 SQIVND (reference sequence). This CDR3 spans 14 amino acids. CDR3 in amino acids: CASSIGGANYGYTF. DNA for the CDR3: TGTGCCAGTAGTATTGGGGGGGCTAACTATGGCTACACCTTC.

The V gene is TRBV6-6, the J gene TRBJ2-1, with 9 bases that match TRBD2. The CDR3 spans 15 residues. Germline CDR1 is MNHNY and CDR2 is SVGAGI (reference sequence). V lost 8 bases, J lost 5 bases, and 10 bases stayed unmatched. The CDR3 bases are TGTGCCAGCGTTCAGGGCGGGGGGGTACACAATGAGCAGTTCTTC. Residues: CASVQGGGVHNEQFF.

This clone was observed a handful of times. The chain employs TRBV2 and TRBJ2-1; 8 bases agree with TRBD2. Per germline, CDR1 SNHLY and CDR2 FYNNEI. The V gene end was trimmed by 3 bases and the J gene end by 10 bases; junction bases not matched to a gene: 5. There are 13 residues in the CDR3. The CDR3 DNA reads TGTGCCAGCAGTGATACCCCTAGCGGGGAGCAGTTCTTC. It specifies CASSDTPSGEQFF.

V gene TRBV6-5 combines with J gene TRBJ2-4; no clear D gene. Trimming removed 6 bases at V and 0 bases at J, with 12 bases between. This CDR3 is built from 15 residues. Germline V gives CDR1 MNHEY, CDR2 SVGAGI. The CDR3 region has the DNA TGTGCCAGCAGACCCTCTCAACTAGCCAAAAACATTCAGTACTTC. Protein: CASRPSQLAKNIQYF.

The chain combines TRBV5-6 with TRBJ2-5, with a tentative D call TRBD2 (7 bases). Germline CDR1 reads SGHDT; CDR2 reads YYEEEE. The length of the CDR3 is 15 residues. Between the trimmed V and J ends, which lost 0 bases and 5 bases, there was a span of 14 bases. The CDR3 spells CASSLVSGGGETQYF. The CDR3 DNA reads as TGTGCCAGCAGCTTGGTGTCGGGGGGCGGGGAGACCCAGTACTTC.

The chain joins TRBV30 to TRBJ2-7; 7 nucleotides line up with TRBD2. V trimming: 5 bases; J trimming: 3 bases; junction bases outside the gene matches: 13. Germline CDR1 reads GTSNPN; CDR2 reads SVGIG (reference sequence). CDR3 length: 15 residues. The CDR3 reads CAWGGEGLAVYEQYF. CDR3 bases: TGTGCCTGGGGGGGGGAAGGTCTAGCGGTCTACGAGCAGTACTTC. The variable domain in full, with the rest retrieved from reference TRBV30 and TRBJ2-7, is SQTIHQWPATLVQPVGSPLSLECTVEGTSNPNLYWYRQAAGRGLQLLFYSVGIGQISSEVPQNLSASRPQDRQFILSSKKLLLSDSGFYLCAWGGEGLAVYEQYFGPGTRLTVT.

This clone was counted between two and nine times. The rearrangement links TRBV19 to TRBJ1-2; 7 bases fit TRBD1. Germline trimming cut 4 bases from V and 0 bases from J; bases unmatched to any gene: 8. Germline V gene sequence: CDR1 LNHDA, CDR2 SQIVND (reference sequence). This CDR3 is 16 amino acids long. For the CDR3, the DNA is TGTGCCAGTAGTACTCGGACAGGAACAACTAACTATGGCTACACCTTC. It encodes CASSTRTGTTNYGYTF.

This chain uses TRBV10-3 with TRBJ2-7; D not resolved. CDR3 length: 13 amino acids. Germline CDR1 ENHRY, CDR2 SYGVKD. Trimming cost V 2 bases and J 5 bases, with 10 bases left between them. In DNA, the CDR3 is TGTGCCATCAGTGAGGGCGGTAGAGACGAGCAGTACTTC. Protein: CAISEGGRDEQYF.

The CDR3 sequence: CSVGQGGETQYF. CDR3 DNA: TGCAGCGTTGGACAGGGGGGAGAGACCCAGTACTTC. The chain joins TRBV29-1 to TRBJ2-5, with 9 bases identical to TRBD1. From germline, CDR1 is SQVTM and CDR2 ANQGSEA. This CDR3 region has 12 residues. The junction had 1 base not matched to a gene; V was cut back by 4 bases and J by 4 bases.

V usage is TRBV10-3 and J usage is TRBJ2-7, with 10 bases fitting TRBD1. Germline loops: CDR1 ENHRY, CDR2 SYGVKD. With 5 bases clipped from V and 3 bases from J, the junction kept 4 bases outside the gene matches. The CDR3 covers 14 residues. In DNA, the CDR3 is TGTGCCATCAGTCGGGACAGGGGAGGCTACGAGCAGTACTTC. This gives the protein CAISRDRGGYEQYF.

The CDR3 nucleotides are TGTGCCAGCGGCGGCCTACCCGGGGGGCGCAACACCGGGGAGCTGTTTTTT. Residues: CASGGLPGGRNTGELFF. The J gene is TRBJ2-2, the V gene TRBV7-2; TRBD2 is a possible D gene (7 bases). Germline V CDR1 and CDR2: SGHTA, FQGNSA. The germline V and J ends were trimmed by 8 bases and 2 bases, with 21 bases remaining between them. This CDR3 is 17 amino acids long.

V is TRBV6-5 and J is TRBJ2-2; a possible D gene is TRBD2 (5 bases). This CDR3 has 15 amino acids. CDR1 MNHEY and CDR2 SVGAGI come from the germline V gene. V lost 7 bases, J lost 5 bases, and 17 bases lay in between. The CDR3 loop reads CASTKATRRTGELFF. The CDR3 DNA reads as TGTGCCAGCACCAAAGCGACGCGGAGGACCGGGGAGCTGTTTTTT.

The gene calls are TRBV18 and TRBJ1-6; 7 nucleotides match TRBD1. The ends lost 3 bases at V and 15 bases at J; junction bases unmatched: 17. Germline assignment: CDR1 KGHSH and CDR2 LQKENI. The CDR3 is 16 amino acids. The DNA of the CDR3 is TGTGCCAGCTCACCGTTCAGCCTGGGGACAGATCAAGACCTCCACTTT. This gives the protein CASSPFSLGTDQDLHF.

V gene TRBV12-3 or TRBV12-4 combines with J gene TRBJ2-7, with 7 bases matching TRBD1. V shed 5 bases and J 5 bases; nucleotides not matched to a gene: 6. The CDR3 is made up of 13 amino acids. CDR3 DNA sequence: TGTGCCAGCAGTAAGACAGGGTCTCACGAGCAGTACTTC. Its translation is CASSKTGSHEQYF.

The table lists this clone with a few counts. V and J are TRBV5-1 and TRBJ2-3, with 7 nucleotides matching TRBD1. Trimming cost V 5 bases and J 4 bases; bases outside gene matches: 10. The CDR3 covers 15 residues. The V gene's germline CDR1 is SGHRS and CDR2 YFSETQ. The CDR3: CASRQTGESADTQYF. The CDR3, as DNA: TGCGCCAGCAGACAAACAGGGGAGAGCGCAGATACGCAGTATTTT.

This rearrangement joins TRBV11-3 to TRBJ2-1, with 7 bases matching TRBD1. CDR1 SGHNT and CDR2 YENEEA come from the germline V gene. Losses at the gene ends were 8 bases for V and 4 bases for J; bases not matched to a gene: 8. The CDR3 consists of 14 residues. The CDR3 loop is CASAAGGNYNEQFF. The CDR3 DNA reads TGTGCCAGCGCCGCAGGGGGAAATTACAATGAGCAGTTCTTC.

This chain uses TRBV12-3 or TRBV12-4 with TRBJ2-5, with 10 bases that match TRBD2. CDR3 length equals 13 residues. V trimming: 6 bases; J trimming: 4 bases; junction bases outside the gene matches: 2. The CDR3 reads CASRLAGVETQYF. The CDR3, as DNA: TGTGCCAGCAGGCTAGCGGGGGTAGAGACCCAGTACTTC.

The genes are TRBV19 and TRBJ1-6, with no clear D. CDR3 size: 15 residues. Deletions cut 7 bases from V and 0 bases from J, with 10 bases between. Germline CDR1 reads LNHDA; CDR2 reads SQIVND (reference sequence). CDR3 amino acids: CASNPGSSYNSPLHF. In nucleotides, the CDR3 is TGTGCCAGTAATCCGGGGAGCTCCTATAATTCACCCCTCCACTTT.

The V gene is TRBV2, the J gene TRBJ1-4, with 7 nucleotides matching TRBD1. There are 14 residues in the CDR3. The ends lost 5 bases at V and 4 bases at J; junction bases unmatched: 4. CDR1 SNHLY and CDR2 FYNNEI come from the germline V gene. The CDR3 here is CASSWTGFNEKLFF. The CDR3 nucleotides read TGTGCCAGCAGTTGGACAGGTTTTAATGAAAAACTGTTTTTT.

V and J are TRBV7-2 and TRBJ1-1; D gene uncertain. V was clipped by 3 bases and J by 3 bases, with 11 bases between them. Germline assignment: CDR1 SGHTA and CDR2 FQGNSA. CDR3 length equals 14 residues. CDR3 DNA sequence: TGTGCCAGCAGCTTCGATAACGGGTACACTGAAGCTTTCTTT. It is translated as CASSFDNGYTEAFF.

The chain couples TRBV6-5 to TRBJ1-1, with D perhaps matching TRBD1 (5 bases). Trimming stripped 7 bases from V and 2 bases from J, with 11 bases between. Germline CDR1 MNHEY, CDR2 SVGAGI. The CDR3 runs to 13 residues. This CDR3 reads CASTMGGNTEAFF. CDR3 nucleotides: TGTGCCAGCACAATGGGGGGAAACACTGAAGCTTTCTTT.

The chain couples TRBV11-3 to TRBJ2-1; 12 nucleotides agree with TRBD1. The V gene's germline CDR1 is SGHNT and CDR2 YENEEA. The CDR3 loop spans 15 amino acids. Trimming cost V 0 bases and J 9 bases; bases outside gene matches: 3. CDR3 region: CASSLEGQGAGEQFF. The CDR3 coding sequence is TGTGCCAGCAGCTTAGAGGGACAGGGGGCAGGTGAGCAGTTCTTC.